This is a list of T cell receptor beta chains from one sample in a study of shared clonotypes between healthy human individuals. Assay: immunoSEQ multiplex PCR; the TCRdb copy retains only in-frame clones and omits some. The sample records 2 million to 2.5 million clones, just under 95% being singletons. Specimen: naive CD4+ T cells from PBMCs. Receptors were obtained from a young man in good health. Some clones in this sample may be carry-over from other donors' samples. Both conserved end residues are part of each CDR3. The D gene is left open where the match is weak. Clone size, where shown, is once, few, many, or a class for clones that have expanded.

>TRBV6-5|TRBD1|TRBJ2-1|NA
TGTGCCAGCAGTTCACTGGGGACAGGCCTTTCTGGTGAGCAGTTCTTC
CASSSLGTGLSGEQFF
>TRBV25-1|NA|TRBJ1-4|NA
TGTGCCAGCAGAACCCACCAAAAACTGTTTTTT
CASRTHQKLFF
>TRBV29-1|NA|TRBJ2-1|NA
TGCAGCGCCGTTATGGCGGGCAGGGGCTATGAGCAGTTCTTC
CSAVMAGRGYEQFF
>TRBV27|NA|TRBJ2-3|once
TGTGCCAGCAGTTCCGCCGGGCGAAGGGGAGTTTTAAGCGCAGATACGCAGTATTTT
CASSSAGRRGVLSADTQYF
>TRBV7-3|TRBD1|TRBJ1-1|NA
TGTGCCAGCAGCCCGGGACAGGGGGCTACAGAAGCTTTCTTT
CASSPGQGATEAFF
>TRBV29-1|TRBD2|TRBJ2-1|NA
TGCAGCGTTGGGAAAGGCGGGAGAGGTAATGAGCAGTTCTTC
CSVGKGGRGNEQFF
>TRBV6-1|TRBD1|TRBJ2-5|NA
TGTGCCAGCCTAGACAGGGGGCGGTTAGAGACCCAGTACTTC
CASLDRGRLETQYF
>TRBV29-1|NA|TRBJ1-4|few
TGCAGCGTTGAGGCAGAATATGAAAAACTGTTTTTT
CSVEAEYEKLFF
>TRBV5-1|NA|TRBJ1-4|NA
TGCGCCAGCAGCTTGACGGGGCGCGAGGAAAAACTGTTTTTT
CASSLTGREEKLFF
>TRBV7-8|TRBD2|TRBJ2-3|NA
TGTGCCAGCAGCTCTCGTCGCGGGGCGGGGGGCACAGATACGCAGTATTTT
CASSSRRGAGGTDTQYF
>TRBV2|TRBD1|TRBJ1-2|NA
TGTGCCAGCAGCCTACAGGGGGTCTATGGCTACACCTTC
CASSLQGVYGYTF
>TRBV5-3|NA|TRBJ2-3|NA
TGTGCCAGAAGCTCTTCGAGACAGTTTAAGTCTCGCACAGATACGCAGTATTTT
CARSSSRQFKSRTDTQYF
>TRBV21-1|NA|TRBJ2-7|NA
TGTGCCAGCAGCGGGTGGTTAAGCGGGAGAGTTACCTACGAGCAGTACTTC
CASSGWLSGRVTYEQYF
>TRBV19|NA|TRBJ2-1|NA
TGTGCCAGTAGTGGCGCTGAGCAGTTCTTC
CASSGAEQFF
>TRBV4-1|TRBD1|TRBJ2-4|few
TGCGCCAGCAGCCCTACAGGGGCGGAGGCCAAAAACATTCAGTACTTC
CASSPTGAEAKNIQYF
>TRBV14|NA|TRBJ1-5|NA
TGTGCCAGCAGCCAATTCGGGGGAAATCAGCCCCAGCATTTT
CASSQFGGNQPQHF
>TRBV4-1|NA|TRBJ1-3|once
TGCGCCAGCAGCCAAGAGTCATTGAACAGTATCTCTGGAAACACCATATATTTT
CASSQESLNSISGNTIYF
>TRBV2|TRBD1|TRBJ1-2|NA
TGTGCCAGCGATCCGGGACAGGGGGGTGGCTACACCTTC
CASDPGQGGGYTF
>TRBV7-3|TRBD2|TRBJ2-5|NA
TGTGCCAGCAGCTTAATACCTAGCGGGGGGAATCAGAGAATCCAAGAGACCCAGTACTTC
CASSLIPSGGNQRIQETQYF
>TRBV7-2|TRBD2|TRBJ2-1|NA
TGTGCCAGCAGCTACCCCGGGACTAGCGGATACAATGAGCAGTTCTTC
CASSYPGTSGYNEQFF
>TRBV5-1|TRBD2|TRBJ2-3|NA
TGCGCCAGCAGTCGACGTAAAAGCGGGAGTAGTTCAGATACGCAGTATTTT
CASSRRKSGSSSDTQYF
>TRBV11-2|NA|TRBJ1-5|NA
TGTGCCAGCAGCTTGGGGCGGTCGAGCAATCAGCCCCAGCATTTT
CASSLGRSSNQPQHF
>TRBV7-9|TRBD1|TRBJ1-2|NA
TGTGCCAGCAGCTTTTACTCCGGGACAGGGGGTCATGGCTACACCTTC
CASSFYSGTGGHGYTF
>TRBV7-3|TRBD1|TRBJ1-1|NA
TGTGCCAGCAGCCCCAGGGGGAGGCTCACTGAAGCTTTCTTT
CASSPRGRLTEAFF
>TRBV18|TRBD1|TRBJ1-5|NA
TGTGCCAGCTCCCCCTCCCGGGACAGGGGAGCTAGCAATCAGCCCCAGCATTTT
CASSPSRDRGASNQPQHF
>TRBV6-5|NA|TRBJ2-3|NA
TGTGCCAGCACCCCCCGGTTAGGTCCAGATACGCAGTATTTT
CASTPRLGPDTQYF
>TRBV7-3|TRBD1|TRBJ2-1|NA
TGTGCCAGCAGTCACGACAGGGATGAGCAGTTCTTC
CASSHDRDEQFF
>TRBV2|TRBD1|TRBJ2-3|NA
TGTGCCAGCAGGGAGGGACAGGCGCCAAAAAATACGCAGTATTTT
CASREGQAPKNTQYF
>TRBV5-1|TRBD1|TRBJ1-2|NA
TGCGCCAGCAGCGGGCAAGACAGGGGGCTCCGACATGGCTACACCTTC
CASSGQDRGLRHGYTF
>TRBV6-1|TRBD1|TRBJ1-5|NA
TGTGCCAGCAGTGAAAGGGACAGGTTTTTCAATCAGCCCCAGCATTTT
CASSERDRFFNQPQHF
>TRBV19|NA|TRBJ2-1|NA
TGTGCCAGTAGTATAGCGCGGAATTACAATGAGCAGTTCTTC
CASSIARNYNEQFF
>TRBV18|NA|TRBJ1-2|NA
TGTGCCAGCTCACCTACCGCGGGGGGCGATGGCTACACCTTC
CASSPTAGGDGYTF
>TRBV6-5|NA|TRBJ1-1|once
TGTGCCAGCACCAAGGGGGGTGGGTACACTGAAGCTTTCTTT
CASTKGGGYTEAFF
>TRBV5-1|NA|TRBJ2-5|NA
TGCGCCAGCAGCTTCCTGGGCAGGACCGCGGGAGAGACCCAGTACTTC
CASSFLGRTAGETQYF
>TRBV19|NA|TRBJ2-7|once
TGTGCCAGTAGTGGCCCGCGAGACACCTACGAGCAGTACTTC
CASSGPRDTYEQYF
>TRBV4-3|NA|TRBJ1-3|once
TGCGCCAGCAGCCAAGAGGGGTCCGGAAACACCATATATTTT
CASSQEGSGNTIYF
>TRBV5-4|TRBD1|TRBJ1-2|NA
TGTGCCAGCAGCGGACGGGACAGGTCAACGCATGGCTACACCTTC
CASSGRDRSTHGYTF
>TRBV28|NA|TRBJ1-1|NA
TGTGCCAGCCTGAAGCGGACAACTTTGAACACTGAAGCTTTCTTT
CASLKRTTLNTEAFF
>TRBV4-1|NA|TRBJ2-7|once
TGCGCCAGCAGCCGAACAGAGAACTACGAGCAGTACTTC
CASSRTENYEQYF
>TRBV5-5|NA|TRBJ1-2|NA
TGTGCCAGCAGCCCGGGAGGAAACTATGGCTACACCTTC
CASSPGGNYGYTF
>TRBV7-2|NA|TRBJ2-7|NA
TGTGCCAGCAGCTCAATGGCAGGAAACTACGAGCAGTACTTC
CASSSMAGNYEQYF
>TRBV7-9|NA|TRBJ2-5|NA
TGTGCCAGCAGCTTAGTTGGGGGGCTGGGAGAGACCCAGTACTTC
CASSLVGGLGETQYF
>TRBV19|NA|TRBJ2-3|once
TGTGCCAGTAGTGAGGCGTGGCAAGATACGCAGTATTTT
CASSEAWQDTQYF
>TRBV7-8|NA|TRBJ2-2|NA
TGTGCCAGCGGCCCAACCATTGGGTCCGGGGAGCTGTTTTTT
CASGPTIGSGELFF
>TRBV5-1|TRBD2|TRBJ2-3|NA
TGCGCCAGCAGCCACGGCGGGGGAGATACGCAGTATTTT
CASSHGGGDTQYF
>TRBV28|TRBD2|TRBJ2-7|NA
TGTGCCAGCACTCGGGGGGGATTACCATACGAGCAGTACTTC
CASTRGGLPYEQYF
>TRBV29-1|NA|TRBJ1-5|NA
TGCAGCGCGGCCCTGGCAGGGTCGCCCCAGCATTTT
CSAALAGSPQHF
>TRBV14|TRBD2|TRBJ2-2|once
TGTGCCAGCAGCCAGCGTAGCGGGAGAAACACCGGGGAGCTGTTTTTT
CASSQRSGRNTGELFF
>TRBV5-4|NA|TRBJ1-4|NA
TGTGCCAGCAGCCAGGACAGCAGTCAACTGTTTTTT
CASSQDSSQLFF
>TRBV5-6|NA|TRBJ1-2|NA
TGTGCCAGCAGCTTGGGCAGGGGTATGGGTGGCTACACCTTC
CASSLGRGMGGYTF